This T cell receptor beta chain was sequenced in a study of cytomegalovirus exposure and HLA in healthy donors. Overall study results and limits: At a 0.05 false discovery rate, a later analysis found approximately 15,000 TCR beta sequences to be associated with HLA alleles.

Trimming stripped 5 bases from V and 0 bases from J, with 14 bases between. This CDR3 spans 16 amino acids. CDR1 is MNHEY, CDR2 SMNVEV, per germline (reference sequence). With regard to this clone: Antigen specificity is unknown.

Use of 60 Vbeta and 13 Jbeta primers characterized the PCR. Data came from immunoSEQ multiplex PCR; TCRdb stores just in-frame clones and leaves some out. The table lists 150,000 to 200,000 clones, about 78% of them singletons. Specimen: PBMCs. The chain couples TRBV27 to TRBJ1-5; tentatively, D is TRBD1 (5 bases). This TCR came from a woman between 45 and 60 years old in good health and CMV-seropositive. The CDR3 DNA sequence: TGTGCCAGCAGTCTACGGACACCGTATAGCAATCAGCCCCAGCATTTT. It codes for CASSLRTPYSNQPQHF.